This T cell receptor (beta chain) was sequenced in a study of Ad26.COV2.S vaccination and SARS-CoV-2 variants. About the study: In the study, Ad26.COV2.S was injected intramuscularly once, or twice 56 days apart.

Study observations and caveats: It was vaccine recipients, not placebo recipients, who had the higher spike-specific TCR breadth.

Documented treatment: some 20 received Ad26.COV2.S at low or high dose, single or two shots; roughly five received placebo; per-sample allocation not given. At day 63 after the first vaccine or placebo injection, samples were drawn. Boston provided a donor who was an adult aged 18-55 years. In the case of this clone: Its antigen is not identified. Relative to the germline gene, one junction end is altered; a read error may explain this.

This CDR3 is built from 12 residues. CDR1 is WNHNN and CDR2 is SYGVQD in the germline V gene (reference sequence). Sequenced by immunoSEQ multiplex PCR; TCRdb stores in-frame clones only, minus some. The top ten clones hold 3.3% of a sample with some 350,000 clones, roughly 81% of them seen once. The TCR was taken from a person between 18 and 59 years old who received the Ad26.COV2.S COVID-19 vaccine or a placebo. Specimen: peripheral blood, collected in a trial of Ad26.COV2.S vaccine versus placebo. This chain uses TRBV10-1 with TRBJ1-5, with a weak D call TRBD1 (5 bases). The CDR3 loop is CASSFGTRPGYF. DNA for the CDR3: TGCGCCAGCAGCTTCGGGACCCGCCCCGGGTATTTT.